This TCR beta chain is drawn from a study of sequential checkpoint blockade in melanoma. Libraries were prepared by immunoSEQ multiplex PCR; TCRdb keeps only in-frame clonotypes and omits some of them. The top ten hold roughly a fifth of the sample, which has roughly 30,000 clones, about 88% seen once. The treatment was: randomized to nivolumab then ipilimumab (arm A) or the reverse (arm B). Sorted cells were live CD3+CD8+, lacking CD19 and CD56, from PBMCs. The CDR3 is 16 residues long. The germline gives CDR1 MNHEY, CDR2 SMNVEV (reference sequence). V shed 0 bases and J shed 2 bases, with 14 bases lying between them.

The source of this sequence is a human donor with melanoma. The V call is TRBV27, the J call TRBJ2-7; a weak D match, TRBD1 (5 bases). Sequences were derived from CD8+ T cells sorted from blood (inferred from file names), sampled from a patient given nivolumab and ipilimumab in sequence. CDR3 sequence: CASSLSIGGRAYEQYF. The CDR3 nucleotides read TGTGCCAGCAGTTTATCAATTGGTGGCAGGGCCTACGAGCAGTACTTC.